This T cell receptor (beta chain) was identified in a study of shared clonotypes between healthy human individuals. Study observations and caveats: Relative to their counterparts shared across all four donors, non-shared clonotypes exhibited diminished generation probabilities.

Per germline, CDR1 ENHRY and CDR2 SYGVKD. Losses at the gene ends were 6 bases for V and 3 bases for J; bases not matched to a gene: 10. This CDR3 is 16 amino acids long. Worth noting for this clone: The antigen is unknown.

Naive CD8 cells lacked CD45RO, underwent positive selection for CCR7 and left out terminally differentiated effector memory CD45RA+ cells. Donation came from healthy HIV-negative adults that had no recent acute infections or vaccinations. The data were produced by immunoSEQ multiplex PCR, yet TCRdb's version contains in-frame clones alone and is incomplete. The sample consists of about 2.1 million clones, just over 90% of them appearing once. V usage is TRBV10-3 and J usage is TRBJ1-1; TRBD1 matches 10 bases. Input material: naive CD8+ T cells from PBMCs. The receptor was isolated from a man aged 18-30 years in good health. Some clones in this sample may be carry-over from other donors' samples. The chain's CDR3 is CAISDPGQGFHTEAFF. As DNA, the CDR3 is TGTGCCATCAGCGACCCGGGACAGGGGTTTCACACTGAAGCTTTCTTT.